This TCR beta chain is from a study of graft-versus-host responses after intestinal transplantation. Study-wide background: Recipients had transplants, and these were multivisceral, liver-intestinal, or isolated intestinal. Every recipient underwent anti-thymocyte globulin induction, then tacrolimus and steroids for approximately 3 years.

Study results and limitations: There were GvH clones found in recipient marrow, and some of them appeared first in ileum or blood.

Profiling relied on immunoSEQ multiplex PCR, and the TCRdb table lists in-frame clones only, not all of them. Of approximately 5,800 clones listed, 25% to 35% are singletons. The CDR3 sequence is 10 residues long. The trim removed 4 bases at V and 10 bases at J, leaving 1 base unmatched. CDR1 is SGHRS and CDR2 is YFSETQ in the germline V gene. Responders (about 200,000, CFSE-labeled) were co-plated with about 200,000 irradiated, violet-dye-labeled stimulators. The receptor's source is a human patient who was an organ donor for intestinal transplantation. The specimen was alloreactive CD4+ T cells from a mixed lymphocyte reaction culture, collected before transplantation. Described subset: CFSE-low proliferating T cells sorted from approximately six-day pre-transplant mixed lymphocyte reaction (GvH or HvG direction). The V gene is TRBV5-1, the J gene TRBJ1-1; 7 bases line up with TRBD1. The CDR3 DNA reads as TGCGCCAGCAGCCGACAGGGAGCTTTCTTT. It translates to CASSRQGAFF.